The clone carrying this T cell receptor beta chain is categorized as large. This sample stems from a study of circulating CD8 cells and anti-PD-1 response in melanoma. Live CD3+CD8+TCRalphabeta+ cells were sorted into four subsets by PD-1 and/or TIGIT. Each library started from around 15 ng of total RNA using the QIAseq Immune Repertoire TCR panel. TCRdb analysed the reads with MiXCR anew, one entry per CDR3 protein. This table has over 500 distinct CDR3 sequences, 3.5% to 5% appearing once. Trimming stripped 4 bases from V and 5 bases from J, with 19 bases between. The CDR3 is made up of 15 amino acids. Germline V gene sequence: CDR1 SQVTM, CDR2 ANQGSEA.

V and J are TRBV29-1 and TRBJ2-3, with D possibly TRBD2 on 6 matching bases. The TCR sequence derives from a human donor with melanoma. This material consisted of CD8+ T cells from PBMCs, taken at baseline or after one month of anti-PD-1 therapy (not recorded which). CDR3 region: CSVVPAREAGDTQYF. The CDR3, as DNA: TGCAGCGTTGTTCCCGCCCGAGAAGCGGGAGATACGCAGTATTTT.